The 20 T cell receptor beta chains presented below share a single source sample, sequenced in a study of control samples from healthy donors and cancer patients. Measured with immunoSEQ multiplex PCR; TCRdb has only the in-frame clones, and not every one. This sample has around 120,000 clones, with about nine tenths found just once. The sample was blood. All receptors derive from a man aged 35 to 55 in good health.

This clone came up a few times. The chain couples TRBV30 to TRBJ1-3, with D hard to call. Germline V CDR1 and CDR2: GTSNPN, SVGIG (reference sequence). Between the trimmed V and J ends, which lost 5 bases and 4 bases, there was a span of 3 bases. The CDR3 consists of 10 residues. The CDR3 nucleotides read TGTGCCTGGGGCGGAAACACCATATATTTT. The encoded protein is CAWGGNTIYF. Supplemented by reference TRBV30 and TRBJ1-3, the full variable domain reads SQTIHQWPATLVQPVGSPLSLECTVEGTSNPNLYWYRQAAGRGLQLLFYSVGIGQISSEVPQNLSASRPQDRQFILSSKKLLLSDSGFYLCAWGGNTIYFGEGSWLTVV.

The chain is built from TRBV11-1 and TRBJ1-1; TRBD1 might be the D (6 bases). Germline CDR1 is SGHAT and CDR2 is FQDESV (reference sequence). The CDR3 has 14 residues. Trimming removed 1 base at V and 7 bases at J, with 13 bases between. The CDR3 DNA reads as TGTGCCAGCAGCTTAGTCCTTCCAGGGGTTGAAGCTTTCTTT. Encoded protein: CASSLVLPGVEAFF.

J is TRBJ2-2 and V is TRBV5-1; D call uncertain. V lost 0 bases to trimming and J lost 5 bases, with 11 bases between them. CDR3 length: 15 residues. Germline-derived CDR1 and CDR2 are SGHRS and YFSETQ. DNA of the CDR3: TGCGCCAGCAGCTTGGACAGCCAAACGACCGGGGAGCTGTTTTTT. Translated, it gives CASSLDSQTTGELFF.

The V and J genes are TRBV9 and TRBJ2-7; weak D call: TRBD1 (6 bases). There are 15 residues in the CDR3. CDR1 SGDLS and CDR2 YYNGEE come from the germline V gene. The ends were cut back, 0 bases at V and 0 bases at J, with 10 bases in the middle. The CDR3 region has the DNA TGTGCCAGCAGCGTAGGGACAGAAAGCTCCTACGAGCAGTACTTC. Its translation: CASSVGTESSYEQYF.

This chain connects TRBV7-2 to TRBJ1-1; D possibly corresponds to TRBD1 (5 bases). The CDR3 covers 15 residues. Germline lookup yields CDR1 SGHTA and CDR2 FQGNSA. V was pared by 1 base and J by 0 bases, with 9 bases between. DNA for the CDR3: TGTGCCAGCAGCTTAGTTGGAGGGGTGAACACTGAAGCTTTCTTT. It encodes CASSLVGGVNTEAFF.

This clone was seen a single time. The CDR3 DNA reads TGCGCCAGCAGCGTACTAGCTAGGGGCACAGATACGCAGTATTTT. Amino acid sequence: CASSVLARGTDTQYF. The J gene is TRBJ2-3, the V gene TRBV5-1, with D perhaps matching TRBD2 (6 bases). CDR1 is SGHRS and CDR2 is YFSETQ in the germline V gene. The CDR3 loop spans 15 amino acids. The V gene lost 4 bases and the J gene lost 1 base, with 13 bases spanning the gap.

The chain recombines TRBV24-1 with TRBJ2-3; 8 bases map to TRBD1. V shed 2 bases, J shed 2 bases, and the junction held 5 bases outside the gene matches. This CDR3 has 16 amino acids. Germline V gives CDR1 KGHDR, CDR2 SFDVKD. The CDR3 bases are TGTGCCACCAGTGATTGGTCAGGGGGCTTCACAGATACGCAGTATTTT. It encodes CATSDWSGGFTDTQYF.

The chain recombines TRBV2 with TRBJ1-5; a weak D match, TRBD1 (5 bases). The CDR3 contains 13 residues. V lost 4 bases and J lost 6, with 10 bases in between. The germline V gene encodes CDR1 SNHLY and CDR2 FYNNEI. CDR3 nucleotide sequence: TGTGCCAGCAGTGTGATTGGGGGTCAGCCCCAGCATTTT. This sequence encodes CASSVIGGQPQHF. Supplemented by reference TRBV2 and TRBJ1-5, the full variable domain reads EPEVTQTPSHQVTQMGQEVILRCVPISNHLYFYWYRQILGQKVEFLVSFYNNEISEKSEIFDDQFSVERPDGSNFTLKIRSTKLEDSAMYFCASSVIGGQPQHFGDGTRLSIL.

This clone appeared many times. This CDR3 is also generated by other DNA sequences in the sample. The CDR3 region is CASSQGTGDYEQYF. The CDR3 DNA sequence: TGCGCCAGCAGCCAAGGGACAGGGGACTACGAGCAGTACTTC. V and J are TRBV4-3 and TRBJ2-7; 9 bases fit TRBD1. Germline trimming cut 1 base from V and 3 bases from J; bases unmatched to any gene: 1. CDR1 and CDR2 (germline): LGHNA, YSLEER. The CDR3 spans 14 residues.

The V and J genes are TRBV29-1 and TRBJ1-1, with D perhaps TRBD1 (6 bases). Germline assignment: CDR1 SQVTM and CDR2 ANQGSEA. The CDR3 length is 13 residues. The V gene lost 8 bases and the J gene lost 5 bases, with 18 bases spanning the gap. As DNA, the CDR3 is TGCAGCCCATTTCTCGGGGGGCGGACTGAAGCTTTCTTT. It is translated as CSPFLGGRTEAFF.

CDR3 nucleotide sequence: TGCGCCAGCAGCCAAGAACGGGACAGCAACTACGAGCAGTACTTC. This translates into CASSQERDSNYEQYF. This sequence joins TRBV4-3 and TRBJ2-7; 7 bases align to TRBD1. CDR1 LGHNA and CDR2 YSLEER come from the germline V gene. V gave up 0 bases and J gave up 3 bases; unmatched junction bases: 5. This CDR3 region has 15 residues.

The chain is built from TRBV7-9 and TRBJ1-1, with TRBD1 identical over 9 bases. CDR3 size: 16 residues. Per the germline V gene, CDR1 is SEHNR and CDR2 is FQNEAQ (reference sequence). Trimming cost V 1 base and J 5 bases; bases outside gene matches: 8. CDR3: CASSLGAGTGPTEAFF. CDR3 bases: TGTGCCAGCAGCTTAGGGGCCGGGACAGGGCCAACTGAAGCTTTCTTT.

V is TRBV6-4 and J is TRBJ2-3; D possibly matches TRBD1 or TRBD2 (5 bases each). The CDR3 spans 15 residues. V was trimmed by 3 bases and J by 0 bases, leaving 10 bases between them. Germline V gives CDR1 MRHNA, CDR2 SNTAGT. The CDR3 nucleotides are TGTGCCAGCAGTGATCAGGGCGGGAGCACAGATACGCAGTATTTT. Protein sequence: CASSDQGGSTDTQYF.

The CDR3 DNA is TGTGCCAGCAGCCCGGGACTAGCGGGGAGACGACTCACAGATACGCAGTATTTT. Protein product: CASSPGLAGRRLTDTQYF. The chain couples TRBV5-4 to TRBJ2-3, with 13 bases matching TRBD2. The V gene's germline CDR1 is SGHNT and CDR2 YYREEE (reference sequence). V trimming: 4 bases; J trimming: 2 bases; junction bases outside the gene matches: 10. The CDR3 spans 18 residues.

The V and J genes are TRBV9 and TRBJ2-2; the match to TRBD1 covers 9 bases. Germline V gives CDR1 SGDLS, CDR2 YYNGEE. Trimming removed 0 bases from V and 5 bases from J; junction bases left unmatched: 8. The CDR3 sequence is 17 residues long. Here the CDR3 DNA reads TGTGCCAGCAGCGTAGCTAGGGACAGGGTAGGGACCGGGGAGCTGTTTTTT. This codes for CASSVARDRVGTGELFF.

V gene TRBV18 combines with J gene TRBJ1-6; D call uncertain. Germline-derived CDR1 and CDR2 are KGHSH and LQKENI. There are 13 residues in the CDR3. Trimming stripped 4 bases from V and 8 bases from J, with 9 bases between. This chain's CDR3 is CASSHSYDSPLHF. As DNA, the CDR3 is TGTGCCAGCTCACACTCGTATGATTCACCCCTCCACTTT. Using reference TRBV18 and TRBJ1-6 for the parts outside the CDR3, the full variable domain is NAGVMQNPRHLVRRRGQEARLRCSPMKGHSHVYWYRQLPEEGLKFMVYLQKENIIDESGMPKERFSAEFPKEGPSILRIQQVVRGDSAAYFCASSHSYDSPLHFGNGTRLTVT.

The chain has TRBV5-1 and TRBJ1-1; no clear D. The germline V and J ends were trimmed by 0 bases and 0 bases, with 9 bases remaining between them. The CDR3 sequence is 15 residues long. The germline gives CDR1 SGHRS, CDR2 YFSETQ. CDR3 loop: CASSLVPSLNTEAFF. Here the CDR3 DNA reads TGCGCCAGCAGCTTGGTTCCAAGTCTGAACACTGAAGCTTTCTTT.

V usage is TRBV7-3 and J usage is TRBJ2-7; D call uncertain. V was cut by 2 bases and J by 7 bases, with 6 bases left in between. The length of the CDR3 is 11 residues. From germline, CDR1 is SGHTA and CDR2 FQGTGA. The chain's CDR3 is CASSLYAEQYF. CDR3 DNA: TGTGCCAGCAGCTTATATGCTGAGCAGTACTTC.

The chain combines TRBV21-1 with TRBJ1-1. TRBV21-1 is deemed a pseudogene. The length of the CDR3 is 15 residues. The CDR3 protein is CASSGKGGMNTEAFF. In DNA, the CDR3 is TGTGCCAGCAGCGGGAAGGGGGGGATGAACACTGAAGCTTTCTTT.

On this clone itself: The junction departs from germline at one end; a sequencing error may be responsible. J is TRBJ1-2 and V is TRBV29-1; no definite D call. The germline V gene encodes CDR1 SQVTM and CDR2 ANQGSEA. CDR3 length equals 9 residues. CDR3 DNA sequence: TGCAGCGTTGGGGTGTCTGGTATCTTC. Translating it yields CSVGVSGIF.